A selection of T cell receptor beta chains follows, all from one sample in a study of T cells in Graves' hyperthyroidism and ophthalmopathy. Each CDR3 protein is one row after TCRdb ran MiXCR on the multiplex PCR reads. The repertoire holds roughly 580,000 distinct CDR3 sequences, with over 11% as singletons. Specimen: blood. The receptor source for this set is a woman aged 25 to 39 with Graves' hyperthyroidism that later progressed to Graves' ophthalmopathy. CDR3s include the opening cysteine and the closing phenylalanine or tryptophan. D genes are given only for firm matches. Only part of the rows carry a size: once, few, many, or a class if the clone is expanded.

many | TRBJ2-7 | TRBV11-2 | NA | TGTGCCAGCAGCTTCTACACAGGAGCCTACGAGCAGTACTTC | CASSFYTGAYEQYF
many | TRBJ2-3 | TRBV2 | TRBD1 | TGTGCCAGCCGTCGGACAGGGGCCACAGATACGCAGTATTTT | CASRRTGATDTQYF
few | TRBJ1-2 | TRBV4-1 | TRBD1 | TGCGCCAGCAGCCAAGATGAGGACAGGGCGGGTAACTATGGCTACACCTTC | CASSQDEDRAGNYGYTF
few | TRBJ1-1 | TRBV7-9 | TRBD1 | TGTGCCAGCCTTCCCGACAGGGACAGTGAAGCTTTCTTT | CASLPDRDSEAFF
many | TRBJ1-5 | TRBV28 | NA | TGTGCCAGCAGTATGGGGTCCCTGGGCGATCAGCCCCAGCATTTT | CASSMGSLGDQPQHF
NA | TRBJ2-3 | TRBV29-1 | TRBD2 | TGCAGCGTTGGACTAGCGGTTAGCACAGATACGCAGTATTTT | CSVGLAVSTDTQYF
many | TRBJ2-1 | TRBV5-1 | TRBD2 | TGCGCCAGCAGCCCGGGGGGACTAGCGGGAGCCGATGAGCAGTTCTTC | CASSPGGLAGADEQFF
NA | TRBJ2-7 | TRBV7-9 | TRBD1 | TGTGCCAGCAGCAAGGGACAGCTTAAAGGGGACGAGCAGTACTTC | CASSKGQLKGDEQYF
many | TRBJ2-3 | TRBV15 | TRBD1 | TGTGCCACCAGAAACCGGGACAGGTCAGGGGATACGCAGTATTTT | CATRNRDRSGDTQYF
NA | TRBJ2-2 | TRBV30 | TRBD1 | TGTGCCTGGAGGAGGACAGGGATTTTAACCGGGGAGCTGTTTTTT | CAWRRTGILTGELFF
many | TRBJ2-1 | TRBV5-6 | TRBD2 | TGTGCCAGCAGCTTCCTAAGGGAGGGGCAGTTCTTC | CASSFLREGQFF
many | TRBJ1-4 | TRBV10-2 | NA | TGCGCCAGCAGTGTAAGGCCTAATGAAAAACTGTTTTTT | CASSVRPNEKLFF
many | TRBJ2-5 | TRBV20-1 | TRBD2 | TGCAGTGCTACACTAGCGGGAGGGCCCGGCGTTGAGACCCAGTACTTC | CSATLAGGPGVETQYF
many | TRBJ1-2 | TRBV29-1 | NA | TGCAGCGTTTCGGGACGGACCGATGGCTACACCTTC | CSVSGRTDGYTF
NA | TRBJ2-5 | TRBV5-4 | TRBD2 | TGTGCCAGCAGCTTGTCTCTAGCGGGAGGGCCAGGAGAGACCCAGTACTTC | CASSLSLAGGPGETQYF
NA | TRBJ1-2 | TRBV18 | NA | TGTGCCAGCTCACCACAGCCTCAGGGTCCCTATGGCTACACCTTC | CASSPQPQGPYGYTF
NA | TRBJ2-7 | TRBV19 | TRBD1 | TGTGCCAGTAGTCCGAGACCGGGACAGCGATCCTACGAGCAGTACTTC | CASSPRPGQRSYEQYF
NA | TRBJ1-3 | TRBV7-2 | NA | TGTGCCAGCAGCTTCGGACATAACTCTGGAAACACCATATATTTT | CASSFGHNSGNTIYF
many | TRBJ2-3 | TRBV20-1 | TRBD2 | TGCAGTGCTACGGGACTAGCGGGAGGCCAGTATAGTACAGATACGCAGTATTTT | CSATGLAGGQYSTDTQYF
few | TRBJ1-1 | TRBV11-3 | NA | TGTGCCAGCAGGCTGGGGGGGGGACGGCCGAACACTGAAGCTTTCTTT | CASRLGGGRPNTEAFF